This T cell receptor (beta chain) was captured by sequencing in a study of T cells after yellow fever vaccination. In TCRdb, the 5' RACE reads were re-called with MiXCR into one record per CDR3 protein. The repertoire holds 350,000 to 450,000 distinct CDR3 sequences, under 7.5% seen once, with over 12% in the top ten. Sample: PBMCs, taken 5 days after the yellow fever booster vaccination. The sequence derives from a man aged 25-40 years who received the YFV17D yellow fever vaccine.

As DNA, the CDR3 is TGTGCCAGCAGTTTAGAAGGGGGAAACATTCAGTACTTC. This sequence encodes CASSLEGGNIQYF. The chain links TRBV6-5 to TRBJ2-4; a weak D match, TRBD1 (6 bases). The CDR3 is made up of 13 amino acids. Germline assignment: CDR1 MNHEY and CDR2 SVGAGI. The V gene lost 4 bases and the J gene lost 6 bases, with 10 bases spanning the gap.